A single sample gave rise to the 19 T cell receptor beta chains below, sequenced in a study of cytomegalovirus exposure and HLA in healthy donors. The primer mix had 60 Vbeta and 13 Jbeta primers. Assay used: immunoSEQ multiplex PCR; TCRdb lists only in-frame clones, some missing. The profile shows about 180,000 clones, 72% of them singletons. Sequenced: PBMCs. The receptors come from a human donor in good health.

The chain carries TRBV5-4 and TRBJ2-6, with D possibly matching TRBD2 (6 bases). This CDR3 is 15 amino acids long. The germline gives CDR1 SGHNT, CDR2 YYREEE (reference sequence). Trimming stripped 6 bases from V and 3 bases from J, with 13 bases between. CDR3 sequence reads: CASTVTGVGANVLTF. The CDR3 DNA sequence: TGTGCCAGCACCGTCACGGGGGTTGGGGCCAACGTCCTGACTTTC.

The chain recombines TRBV19 with TRBJ1-1, with a tentative D call TRBD1 (6 bases). Trimming removed 6 bases from V and 5 bases from J, with 13 bases in between. This CDR3 contains 13 residues. Germline CDR1 and CDR2: LNHDA and SQIVND (reference sequence). The CDR3, as DNA: TGTGCCAGTAGGTCGCCAGGGGTTACTGAAGCTTTCTTT. Its translation is CASRSPGVTEAFF. Complete variable domain (other parts from reference TRBV19 and TRBJ1-1): DGGITQSPKYLFRKEGQNVTLSCEQNLNHDAMYWYRQDPGQGLRLIYYSQIVNDFQKGDIAEGYSVSREKKESFPLTVTSAQKNPTAFYLCASRSPGVTEAFFGQGTRLTVV.

The V call is TRBV29-1, the J call TRBJ2-7, with D possibly being TRBD2 (6 bases). The CDR3 sequence is 16 residues long. V was pared by 1 base and J by 0 bases, with 16 bases between. Per the germline V gene, CDR1 is SQVTM and CDR2 is ANQGSEA. CDR3 sequence reads: CSVEGGMGLTSYEQYF. Written as DNA, the CDR3 is TGCAGCGTTGAAGGGGGGATGGGACTTACCTCCTACGAGCAGTACTTC.

V gene TRBV4-2 combines with J gene TRBJ1-2; D might be TRBD1 (5 bases). This CDR3 comprises 17 residues. Trimming removed 1 base at V and 2 bases at J, with 17 bases between. Germline V gives CDR1 LGHNA, CDR2 YNFKEQ. The CDR3 spells CASSQATGRGGNYGYTF. The CDR3 nucleotides are TGTGCCAGCAGCCAAGCTACAGGCCGTGGGGGGAACTATGGCTACACCTTC.

As concerns this clone: Because it lacks the conserved phenylalanine or tryptophan at the end, this CDR3 is likely a read error. The V gene is TRBV14, the J gene TRBJ1-1, with TRBD1 matching 8 bases. Trimming at V came to 5 bases and at J to 6 bases, leaving 11 bases not matched to a gene. Germline V gene data show CDR1 as SGHDN and CDR2 as FVKESK. There are 15 residues in the CDR3. The chain's CDR3 is CASSLTTGVFAEAFL. In nucleotides, the CDR3 is TGTGCCAGCAGCTTGACGACAGGGGTCTTCGCTGAAGCTTTCCTT.

In this sample, this clone turned up once. The sample carries other DNA sequences with the same CDR3. The gene calls are TRBV27 and TRBJ2-5, with 11 bases that match TRBD2. In germline, CDR1 is MNHEY, CDR2 SMNVEV (reference sequence). The V gene end was trimmed by 9 bases and the J gene end by 2 bases; junction bases not matched to a gene: 2. CDR3 length: 13 residues. The CDR3 DNA sequence: TGTGCCAGTCGACTAGCGGGACAAGAGACCCAGTACTTC. Translation: CASRLAGQETQYF.

The V call is TRBV6-6, the J call TRBJ2-7; 9 positions agree with TRBD2. This CDR3 comprises 13 residues. Germline CDR1 is MNHNY and CDR2 is SVGAGI (reference sequence). V dropped 11 bases and J dropped 3; count of bases not matched to a gene: 8. CDR3 DNA: TGTGCCTCGCGGGGGGGGGTTTACTACGAGCAGTACTTC. Translated: CASRGGVYYEQYF.

This chain uses TRBV15 with TRBJ2-1, with D possibly being TRBD2 (7 bases). Germline CDR1 LNHNV, CDR2 YYDKDF (reference sequence). The V gene lost 1 base and the J gene lost 10 bases, with 14 bases spanning the gap. The CDR3 is made up of 14 amino acids. The CDR3 DNA reads as TGTGCCACCAGCAGAGCAGCTGGCGGGGGCGAGCAGTTCTTC. Protein product: CATSRAAGGGEQFF. Full variable domain (outside the CDR3, taken from reference TRBV15 and TRBJ2-1): DAMVIQNPRYQVTQFGKPVTLSCSQTLNHNVMYWYQQKSSQAPKLLFHYYDKDFNNEADTPDNFQSRRPNTSFCFLDIRSPGLGDTAMYLCATSRAAGGGEQFFGPGTRLTVL.

The chain carries TRBV7-9 and TRBJ2-1; D may be TRBD1 (6 bases). CDR3 length: 14 residues. The V and J ends lost 5 bases and 3 bases respectively, with 11 bases between them. The germline V gene encodes CDR1 SEHNR and CDR2 FQNEAQ (reference sequence). In DNA form, the CDR3 reads TGTGCCAGCAGCAAGGACAGTAACTACAATGAGCAGTTCTTC. Translating gives CASSKDSNYNEQFF.

The V and J genes are TRBV7-2 and TRBJ2-3, with TRBD2 identical over 12 bases. Germline V gene lookup returns CDR1 SGHTA and CDR2 FQGNSA. J lost 3 bases, V lost 5 bases, and 6 bases had no gene match. This CDR3 contains 16 residues. The CDR3 protein is CASSPRTSGVTDTQYF. CDR3 sequence (DNA): TGTGCCAGCAGCCCCAGGACTAGCGGGGTGACAGATACGCAGTATTTT.

This chain joins TRBV5-4 and TRBJ2-2, with D maybe TRBD2 (7 bases). Trimming shortened V by 2 bases and J by 3 bases, and 14 bases separated the two germline ends. From germline, CDR1 is SGHNT and CDR2 YYREEE (reference sequence). The CDR3 extends over 16 amino acids. The CDR3 is CASSLQGGAYTGELFF. The CDR3 DNA is TGTGCCAGCAGCTTACAGGGAGGGGCCTACACCGGGGAGCTGTTTTTT.

This clone has more than one count but fewer than ten. The rearrangement links TRBV15 to TRBJ1-2, with 7 bases fitting TRBD1. This CDR3 has 17 amino acids. The J segment lost 8 bases and the V segment lost 1 base, leaving 16 bases of the junction unmatched. In germline, CDR1 is LNHNV, CDR2 YYDKDF (reference sequence). The CDR3 DNA sequence: TGTGCCACCAGCAGAGTGTTTGGAGGAGGGGGCCACGGGGGCTACACCTTC. It codes for CATSRVFGGGGHGGYTF. Together with reference TRBV15 and TRBJ1-2, the CDR3 gives the full variable domain: DAMVIQNPRYQVTQFGKPVTLSCSQTLNHNVMYWYQQKSSQAPKLLFHYYDKDFNNEADTPDNFQSRRPNTSFCFLDIRSPGLGDTAMYLCATSRVFGGGGHGGYTFGSGTRLTVV.

The chain has TRBV6-4 and TRBJ2-1; 8 nucleotides agree with TRBD2. Looked up from germline, CDR1 is MRHNA and CDR2 is SNTAGT. J lost 8 bases, V lost 5 bases, and 8 bases had no gene match. The CDR3 spans 14 residues. For the CDR3, the DNA is TGTGCCAGCAGTTATTACGGGGGGGCAGATGAGCAGTTCTTC. It yields the protein CASSYYGGADEQFF.

This clone has a handful of counts. The chain employs TRBV2 and TRBJ1-2, with D uncertain. This CDR3 contains 13 residues. Per the germline V gene, CDR1 is SNHLY and CDR2 is FYNNEI. The V end was cut by 7 bases, the J end by 8 bases, with 17 bases between. In DNA, the CDR3 is TGTGCCAGCACCCCCGTTCGAGGGAGCGGCTACACCTTC. It codes for CASTPVRGSGYTF.

V is TRBV5-6 and J is TRBJ2-3, with D maybe TRBD2 (6 bases). Trimming removed 4 bases at V and 0 bases at J, with 15 bases between. CDR3 size: 16 residues. CDR1 SGHDT and CDR2 YYEEEE come from the germline V gene. CDR3 DNA: TGTGCCAGCAGCAGGCTCGGGGGATATAGCACAGATACGCAGTATTTT. It translates to CASSRLGGYSTDTQYF.

V usage is TRBV5-1 and J usage is TRBJ2-7; tentatively, D is TRBD1 (5 bases). Between the trimmed V and J ends, which lost 4 bases and 2 bases, there was a span of 13 bases. CDR1 is SGHRS and CDR2 is YFSETQ in the germline V gene. The length of the CDR3 is 14 residues. The CDR3 DNA reads as TGCGCCAGCAGCCCCGGCGTAGGGGCCTACGAGCAGTACTTC. This translates into CASSPGVGAYEQYF.

The chain links TRBV6-4 to TRBJ1-6; D ambiguous. Between the trimmed V and J ends, which lost 2 bases and 8 bases, there was a span of 7 bases. The CDR3 is made up of 13 amino acids. The germline CDR1 and CDR2 sequences are MRHNA and SNTAGT. CDR3 nucleotides: TGTGCCAGCAGTGACCAATTAGATTCACCCCTCCACTTT. This sequence encodes CASSDQLDSPLHF.

The chain uses TRBV10-1 and TRBJ1-1, with TRBD1 as a possible D gene (6 bases). V lost 0 bases and J 4 bases, leaving 18 bases between the germline ends. Germline CDR1 and CDR2: WNHNN and SYGVQD (reference sequence). This CDR3 comprises 17 residues. For the CDR3, the DNA is TGCGCCAGCAGTGAGTCCCAAGGGGACAATCTTCGCACTGAAGCTTTCTTT. It yields the protein CASSESQGDNLRTEAFF.

V is TRBV5-4 and J is TRBJ2-2, with TRBD1 matching 8 bases. The germline gives CDR1 SGHNT, CDR2 YYREEE (reference sequence). CDR3 length: 19 residues. Losses at the gene ends were 0 bases for V and 1 base for J; bases not matched to a gene: 11. The CDR3 here is CASSLGSGRGLLNTGELFF. The CDR3 region has the DNA TGTGCCAGCAGCTTGGGGTCGGGCAGGGGGCTTCTGAACACCGGGGAGCTGTTTTTT.